Listed below are T cell receptor beta chains from one sample, sequenced in a study of cytomegalovirus exposure and HLA in healthy donors. Sequencing was performed with immunoSEQ multiplex PCR; in TCRdb, only in-frame clones are kept and a portion is missing. The table lists some 120,000 clones, 65% to 80% of them singletons. Sequencing used PBMCs. All receptors come from a female donor in good health and CMV-seronegative. Each CDR3 is given with its conserved first and last residue. A D gene is named only where the DNA matches it firmly. The size entry is marked missing in some rows and otherwise reads once, few, many or a size class.

clone size,D gene,V gene,J gene,CDR3 DNA,CDR3 protein
few,-,TRBV6-1,TRBJ2-7,TGTGCCAGCAGTGAAGCCCCTCCCACCACAGGGTCTGACTTC,CASSEAPPTTGSDF
-,-,TRBV9,TRBJ2-6,TGTGCCAGCAGCGCACAAGGCCGGACAGTCTCTGGGGCCAACGTCCTGACTTTC,CASSAQGRTVSGANVLTF
-,TRBD1,TRBV9,TRBJ1-1,TGTGCCAGCAGCGAATTAGGGGGCTCGGGCACTGAAGCTTTCTTT,CASSELGGSGTEAFF
once,TRBD1,TRBV10-2,TRBJ1-2,TGCGCCAGCAGTGAGAACGGAATCGGTTGGGACAGCCGCATACCCTATGGCTACACCTTC,CASSENGIGWDSRIPYGYTF
-,-,TRBV2,TRBJ2-3,TGTGCCAGCAGTGCGATGGGGGCGGATACGCAGTATTTT,CASSAMGADTQYF
-,TRBD1,TRBV4-1,TRBJ1-4,TGCGCCAGCAGCCTCCGGACAGGCATGGGGGTGGATGAAAAACTGTTTTTT,CASSLRTGMGVDEKLFF
-,TRBD1,TRBV5-6,TRBJ2-1,TGTGCCAGCAGCTTTACCGCCGGGACCCAGGGGGCCAATGAGCAGTTCTTC,CASSFTAGTQGANEQFF
-,-,TRBV18,TRBJ1-2,TGTGCCAGCTCACCAGCAGGGGAGAACTATGGCTACACCTTC,CASSPAGENYGYTF
-,-,TRBV5-6,TRBJ1-4,TGTGCCAGCAGCTTGGGCAGGGGAATCGGTGAAAAACTGTTTTTT,CASSLGRGIGEKLFF
once,-,TRBV28,TRBJ1-5,TGTGCCAGCACGCCGTTGGCGGGACAGCCCCAGCATTTT,CASTPLAGQPQHF
few,-,TRBV10-2,TRBJ1-4,TGCGCCAGCAGTGTAAGGGGGAAAGAAAAACTGTTTTTT,CASSVRGKEKLFF
-,TRBD2,TRBV13,TRBJ2-1,TGTGCCAGCAGCCCAACTAGCGGGGGAACCTACAATGAGCAGTTCTTC,CASSPTSGGTYNEQFF
-,-,TRBV30,TRBJ1-3,TGTGCCTGGAGTGTGAACGCGCTGATCTCTGGAAACACCATATATTTT,CAWSVNALISGNTIYF
-,-,TRBV10-3,TRBJ1-5,TGTGCCATCTCTCGCCAATACAGTCACCTACATCAGCCCCAGCATTTT,CAISRQYSHLHQPQHF
-,TRBD1,TRBV18,TRBJ2-7,TGTGCCAGCTCATCCTCGGGACAGGGGGCGTCCGAGCAGTACTTC,CASSSSGQGASEQYF
-,-,TRBV6-1,TRBJ1-4,TGTGCCAGCAGTGAATTTGACGGAGGGGAAGAAGAAAAACTGTTTTTT,CASSEFDGGEEEKLFF
-,TRBD1,TRBV6-1,TRBJ1-5,TGTGCCAGCAGTGAAGCCCCAGGGGGCCGCAATCAGCCCCAGCATTTT,CASSEAPGGRNQPQHF
-,TRBD2,TRBV27,TRBJ2-5,TGTGCCAGCAGTTTGGAACGGGGGGAAGAGACCCAGTACTTC,CASSLERGEETQYF
few,TRBD2,TRBV27,TRBJ2-1,TGTGCCAGCAGGAGACTAGCGGGGGGTTACAATGAGCAGTTCTTC,CASRRLAGGYNEQFF
-,-,TRBV6-1,TRBJ2-5,TGTGCCAGCAGTGAATTCCGCCTAGTCTGGGAGACCCAGTACTTC,CASSEFRLVWETQYF
-,-,TRBV6-5,TRBJ1-2,TGTGCCAGCAGCCCCCGACAGAACTATGGCTACACCTTC,CASSPRQNYGYTF
-,-,TRBV7-2,TRBJ1-6,TGTGCCAGCAGCTTTCGTGAACCGGGGTCACCCCTCCACTTT,CASSFREPGSPLHF
few,TRBD1,TRBV6-1,TRBJ1-5,TGTGCCAGCAGTGGGCCGGGACAGGGGTTCCATCAGCCCCAGCATTTT,CASSGPGQGFHQPQHF
-,TRBD1,TRBV6-4,TRBJ1-1,TGTGCCAGCAAACCGGGACAGGGGAGCCCTGAAGCTTTCTTT,CASKPGQGSPEAFF
-,-,TRBV5-5,TRBJ1-4,TGTGCCAGCAGCTTTCCATCCAGGGGTGATGAAAAACTGTTTTTT,CASSFPSRGDEKLFF
-,-,TRBV6-6,TRBJ1-5,TGTGCCAGCTCAGACTATAGCAATCAGCCCCAGCATTTT,CASSDYSNQPQHF
-,TRBD1,TRBV19,TRBJ2-7,TGTGCCAGTAGAGGACAGGGGTCCTACGAGCAGTACTTC,CASRGQGSYEQYF
-,-,TRBV5-1,TRBJ1-3,TGCGCCAGCAGCTTCTCGATACAGGGCTCTGGAAACACCATATATTTT,CASSFSIQGSGNTIYF
-,-,TRBV25-1,TRBJ1-3,TGTGCCAGCAGTGATGTTAGGGGCTCTGGAAACACCATATATTTT,CASSDVRGSGNTIYF
-,-,TRBV1,TRBJ1-1,TGCACCAGCAGCCAAGATAAGGCGGGAACTGAAGCTTTCTTT,CTSSQDKAGTEAFF
-,TRBD1,TRBV5-5,TRBJ1-1,TGTGCCAGCAGCTTGGGGGGACAGGGGAGGACTGAAGCTTTCTTT,CASSLGGQGRTEAFF
-,-,TRBV13,TRBJ1-2,TGTGCCAGCAGCGGAGGGGAGGGGAACTATGGCTACACCTTC,CASSGGEGNYGYTF
few,TRBD1,TRBV7-2,TRBJ1-1,TGTGCCAGCAGCTTAGGGAGACAGGGAGGAGCTTTCTTT,CASSLGRQGGAFF
-,-,TRBV4-3,TRBJ2-2,TGCACCAGCAGCCAAAGGGGTCCTGGCACCGGGGAGCTGTTTTTT,CTSSQRGPGTGELFF
-,TRBD1,TRBV2,TRBJ1-6,TGTGCCACCGGGACAGGGGGTAATTCACCCCTCCACTTT,CATGTGGNSPLHF
-,-,TRBV6-5,TRBJ1-2,TGTGCCAGCAGTTTAGTTACAGGCCACTATGGCTACACCTTC,CASSLVTGHYGYTF
-,TRBD1,TRBV5-6,TRBJ1-4,TGTGCCAGCAGCTCACTAGACAGGGGGTGGACTAATGAAAAACTGTTTTTT,CASSSLDRGWTNEKLFF
-,-,TRBV25-1,TRBJ2-1,TGTGCCGCAGCGATGAGCTCCTACAATGAGCAGTTCTTC,CAAAMSSYNEQFF
few,-,TRBV7-9,TRBJ2-3,TGTGCCACCTCGTCCCTCAGAACAGATACGCAGTATTTT,CATSSLRTDTQYF
-,-,TRBV14,TRBJ1-2,TGTGCCAGCAGCCAATGGGGGGAGGCGGAAGGCTACACCTTC,CASSQWGEAEGYTF
-,TRBD2,TRBV27,TRBJ2-2,TGTGCCAGCAGTCCAACTAGGCGGGGGGACCCACCATACGGGGAGCTGTTTTTT,CASSPTRRGDPPYGELFF